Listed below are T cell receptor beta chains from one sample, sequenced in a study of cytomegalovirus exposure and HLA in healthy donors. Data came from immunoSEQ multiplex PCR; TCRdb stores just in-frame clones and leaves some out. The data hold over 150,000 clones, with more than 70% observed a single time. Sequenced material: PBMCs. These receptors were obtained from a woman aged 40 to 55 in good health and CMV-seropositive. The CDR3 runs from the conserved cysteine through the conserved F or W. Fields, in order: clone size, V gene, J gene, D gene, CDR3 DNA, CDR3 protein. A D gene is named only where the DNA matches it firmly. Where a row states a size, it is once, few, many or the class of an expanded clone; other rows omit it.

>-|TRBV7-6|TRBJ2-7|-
TGTGCCAGCAGCGCCCAGGGTTACGAGCAGTACTTC
CASSAQGYEQYF
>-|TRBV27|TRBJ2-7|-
TGTGCCAGCAGTTTATCCCCAAGAAGCGAGCAGTACTTC
CASSLSPRSEQYF
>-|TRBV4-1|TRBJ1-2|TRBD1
TGCGCCAGCAGCCAACAGACAGGGGCTAACTATGGCTACACCTTC
CASSQQTGANYGYTF
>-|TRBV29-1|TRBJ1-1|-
TGCAGCGTTGAAGATCGGGCGGGGGCCGACACTGAAGCTTTCTTT
CSVEDRAGADTEAFF
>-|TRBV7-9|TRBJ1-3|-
TGTGCCAGCAGCTTATACCCCCAGGGGCGGCAGTCTGGAAACACCATATATTTT
CASSLYPQGRQSGNTIYF
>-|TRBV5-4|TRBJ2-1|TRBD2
TGTGCCAGCAGCGGGGTTGCGGGAGGCAATGAGCAGTTCTTC
CASSGVAGGNEQFF
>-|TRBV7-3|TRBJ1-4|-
TGTGCCAGCAGCTTAACTACCGGGACACGAAATGAAAAACTGTTTTTT
CASSLTTGTRNEKLFF
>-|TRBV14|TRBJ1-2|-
TGTGCCAGCAGCGGAATTAACAAAGGACTCCAAGACTATGGCTACACCTTC
CASSGINKGLQDYGYTF
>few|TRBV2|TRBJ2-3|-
TGTGCCAAAGAGGATGGGACTCCCACAGATACGCAGTATTTT
CAKEDGTPTDTQYF
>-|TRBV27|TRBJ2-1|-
TGTGCCAGCAGCCTAGGAAGGTACAATGAGCAGTTCTTC
CASSLGRYNEQFF
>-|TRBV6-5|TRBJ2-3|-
TGTGCCAGCAGTTACCGCGGGATTTCTCCAGATACGCAGTATTTT
CASSYRGISPDTQYF
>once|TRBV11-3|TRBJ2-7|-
TGTGCCAGCAGCTTAGCCTTATCCGGGACTCCCTACTACGAGCAGTACTTC
CASSLALSGTPYYEQYF
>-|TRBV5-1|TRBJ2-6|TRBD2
TGCGCCAGCAGCCAAGGACTAGCGGGAGTTCCCTCTGGGGCCAACGTCCTGACTTTC
CASSQGLAGVPSGANVLTF
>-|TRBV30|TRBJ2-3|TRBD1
TGTGCCTGGGGGAAGGGGGCGAGCACAGATACGCAGTATTTT
CAWGKGASTDTQYF
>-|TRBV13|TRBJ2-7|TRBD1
TGTGCCAGCAGCTTACGTTCAGGGGGTAGGTCCTACGAGCAGTACTTC
CASSLRSGGRSYEQYF
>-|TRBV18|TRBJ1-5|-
TGTGCCAGCTCACCCACAGCAGTTTTTGATAGCAATCAGCCCCAGCATTTT
CASSPTAVFDSNQPQHF
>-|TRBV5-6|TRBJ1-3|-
TGTGCCAGCGGGCCCTCTGGAAACACCATATATTTT
CASGPSGNTIYF
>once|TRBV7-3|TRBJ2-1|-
TGTGCCAGCAGCAGAACCTCGGGAGTGGGGAATGAGCAGTTCTTC
CASSRTSGVGNEQFF
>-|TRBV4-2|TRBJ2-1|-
TGTGCCAGCAGCCAGGAGAGTAGCCTTTACTACAATGAGCAGTTCTTC
CASSQESSLYYNEQFF
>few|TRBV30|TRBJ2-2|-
TGTGCCTGGAGTGGACTGACCAGTACCGGGGAGCTGTTTTTT
CAWSGLTSTGELFF
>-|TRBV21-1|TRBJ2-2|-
TGTGCCAGCCCCCCTCCCCCGGGACTAGCGAACACCGGGGAGCTGTTTTTT
CASPPPPGLANTGELFF
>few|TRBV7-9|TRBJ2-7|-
TGTGCCAGCAGCTTTTCAGGGGTCTGGGAGCAGTACTTC
CASSFSGVWEQYF
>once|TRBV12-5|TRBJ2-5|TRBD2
TGTGCTAGTGCCCTCGGAGGGGCGGGAGGGGAGGAGACCCAGTACTTC
CASALGGAGGEETQYF
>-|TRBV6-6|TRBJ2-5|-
TGTGCCACGGCAGGGTCTACGAAGACCCAGTACTTC
CATAGSTKTQYF
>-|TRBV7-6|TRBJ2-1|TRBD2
TGTGCCAGCAGCTTCGGGGCGGGACTAGCGGGAGAGGAGCAGTTCTTC
CASSFGAGLAGEEQFF
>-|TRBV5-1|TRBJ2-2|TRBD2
TGCGCCAGCAGCTTGGGAGAGCGGGAGGGCCGCGGGGAGCTGTTTTTT
CASSLGEREGRGELFF
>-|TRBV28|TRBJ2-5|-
TGTGCCAGCAGTCCCGGCGGAGAAGAGACCCAGTACTTC
CASSPGGEETQYF
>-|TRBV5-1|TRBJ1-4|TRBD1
TGCGCCAGCAGCACCGCCGGGACAGGGGCTGAAAAACTGTTTTTT
CASSTAGTGAEKLFF
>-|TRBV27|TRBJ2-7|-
TGTGCCAGCAGTCCCGTGTGGGGCAGCTACGAGCAGTACTTC
CASSPVWGSYEQYF
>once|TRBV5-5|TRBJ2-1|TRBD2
TGTGCCAGCAGCTTAGGCGGGGGTGAGCAGTTCTTC
CASSLGGGEQFF
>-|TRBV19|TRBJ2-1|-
TGTGCCAGTAGTATCACGTCAGGTTACAATGAGCAGTTCTTC
CASSITSGYNEQFF
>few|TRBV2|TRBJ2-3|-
TGTGCCAGCAACGGAGGGTTGGGAGGCACAGATACGCAGTATTTT
CASNGGLGGTDTQYF
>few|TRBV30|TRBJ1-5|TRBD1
TGTGCCTGGAGCTTAGGACAGGGGCAGCCCCAGCATTTT
CAWSLGQGQPQHF
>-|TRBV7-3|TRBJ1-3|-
TGTGCCAGCAGCTTAACGGGACCCCAACAGGGAAGGATTGGAAACACCATATATTTT
CASSLTGPQQGRIGNTIYF
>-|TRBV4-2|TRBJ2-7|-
TGTGCCAGCAGCCAAGAGGAGGGGTCGGGTGAGCAGTACTTC
CASSQEEGSGEQYF
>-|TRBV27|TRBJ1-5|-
TGTGCCAGCAGTGTACAGGGTATTATGGGCCAGCCCCAGCATTTT
CASSVQGIMGQPQHF
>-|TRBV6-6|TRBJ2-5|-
TGTGCCAGCACCGCCGGGGGAGAGACCCAGTACTTC
CASTAGGETQYF
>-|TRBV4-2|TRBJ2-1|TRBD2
TGTGCCAGCAGCCAAGAACGTAGCGGGGCCTATTATGAGCAGTTCTTC
CASSQERSGAYYEQFF
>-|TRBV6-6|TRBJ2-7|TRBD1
TGTGCCAGCAGCGAGACAGGGGCCGACGAGCAGTACTTC
CASSETGADEQYF
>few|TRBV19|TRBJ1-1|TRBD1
TGTGCCAGTAGTCCTCACAACCCCGACAGGGGCGGCACTGAAGCTTTCTTT
CASSPHNPDRGGTEAFF
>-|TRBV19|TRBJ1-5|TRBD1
TGTGCCAGTAGTACGGGACAGCTGGGTCAGCCCCAGCATTTT
CASSTGQLGQPQHF
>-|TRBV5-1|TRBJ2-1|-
TGCGCCAGCAGCTTGGCCTTACCAGGCCTCTACAATGAGCAGTTCTTC
CASSLALPGLYNEQFF
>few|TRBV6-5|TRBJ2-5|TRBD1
TGTGCCAGCAGTGAAGGACAGGGCGGAGAGACCCAGTACTTC
CASSEGQGGETQYF
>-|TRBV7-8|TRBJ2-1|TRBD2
TGTGCCAGCCAGAGTTCGGCTATGCCGGGAGGAGACAATGAGCAGTTCTTC
CASQSSAMPGGDNEQFF
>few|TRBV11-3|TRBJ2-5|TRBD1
TGTGCCAGCAGCTTAAGGGCAGGGGGCGCTGAGACCCAGTACTTC
CASSLRAGGAETQYF
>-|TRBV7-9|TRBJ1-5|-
TGTGCCAGCCAAGAGGTCGGGGGAGGACAGCCCCAGCATTTT
CASQEVGGGQPQHF
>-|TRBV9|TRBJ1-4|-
TGTGCCAGCAGCCCCTCCGGGACATCGAATGAAAAACTGTTTTTT
CASSPSGTSNEKLFF
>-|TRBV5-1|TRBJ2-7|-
TGCGCCAGCAGCTTGAAAGGTGAGGTGCTCTACGAGCAGTACTTC
CASSLKGEVLYEQYF
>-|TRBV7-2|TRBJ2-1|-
TGTGCCAGCAGCTTACCAGGGAGGCTTCAGGAGTTCTTC
CASSLPGRLQEFF
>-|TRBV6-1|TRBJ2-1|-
TGTGCCAGCAGTCAACAGGAATACAATGAGCAGTTCTTC
CASSQQEYNEQFF
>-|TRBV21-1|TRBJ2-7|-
TGTGCCAGCAGCTTCCAAAGGGGGCGGGAGGGCTCCTACGAGCAGTACTTC
CASSFQRGREGSYEQYF